This note documents a single T cell receptor (beta chain) sequence. Its antigen is undetermined. The sample is drawn from a study of OX40 agonist ivuxolimab in advanced cancers. Study conclusions and caveats: The CD4+ and CD8+ T cells in the blood had expanded clonally by week 6 at 0.1 to 3.0 mg/kg.

The germline V gene has CDR1 SEHNR and CDR2 FQNEAQ (reference sequence). The CDR3 covers 16 residues. V was cut by 5 bases and J by 0 bases, with 14 bases left in between. No patient had autoimmune disease or received systemic immunosuppression. Sampled blood was obtained at baseline, cycle 4 day 1, and cycle 7 day 1. Profiling relied on immunoSEQ multiplex PCR, and the TCRdb table lists in-frame clones only, not all of them. Of about 88,000 clones in the sample, approximately 90% were seen once. The clonotype was recovered from an adult with an advanced solid tumor such as melanoma, head and neck, liver or kidney cancer. V gene TRBV7-9 combines with J gene TRBJ1-5; no reliable D call. The sample consisted of CD4+ or CD8+ T cells sorted from blood, taken in a trial of the OX40 agonist ivuxolimab. DNA for the CDR3: TGTGCCAGCAGCCTCTCCGGAGGGTATAGCAATCAGCCCCAGCATTTT. As protein: CASSLSGGYSNQPQHF.